This T cell receptor beta chain was captured in a study of CD8 T cells in Susac syndrome. An amount of RNA that ranged from roughly 0.5 to 1 ug was reverse transcribed with random hexamers. The method of amplification for TCR beta CDR3 was immunoSEQ multiplex PCR, covering 54 Vbeta and 13 Jbeta. Each CDR3 protein gets one entry after TCRdb re-called the immunoSEQ multiplex PCR reads with MiXCR. The table shows approximately 170,000 distinct CDR3 sequences, with about 90% occurring only once. Specimen: CD4+ T cells from PBMCs. This TCR was recovered from a human donor in good health.

The chain's CDR3 is CASRTGSNQPQHF. In nucleotides, the CDR3 is TGTGCCAGCAGAACGGGAAGCAATCAGCCCCAGCATTTT. This chain links TRBV6-6 with TRBJ1-5; D gene unclear. The CDR3 covers 13 residues. The germline V gene has CDR1 MNHNY and CDR2 SVGAGI (reference sequence). Trimming removed 6 bases at V and 1 base at J, with 7 bases between.